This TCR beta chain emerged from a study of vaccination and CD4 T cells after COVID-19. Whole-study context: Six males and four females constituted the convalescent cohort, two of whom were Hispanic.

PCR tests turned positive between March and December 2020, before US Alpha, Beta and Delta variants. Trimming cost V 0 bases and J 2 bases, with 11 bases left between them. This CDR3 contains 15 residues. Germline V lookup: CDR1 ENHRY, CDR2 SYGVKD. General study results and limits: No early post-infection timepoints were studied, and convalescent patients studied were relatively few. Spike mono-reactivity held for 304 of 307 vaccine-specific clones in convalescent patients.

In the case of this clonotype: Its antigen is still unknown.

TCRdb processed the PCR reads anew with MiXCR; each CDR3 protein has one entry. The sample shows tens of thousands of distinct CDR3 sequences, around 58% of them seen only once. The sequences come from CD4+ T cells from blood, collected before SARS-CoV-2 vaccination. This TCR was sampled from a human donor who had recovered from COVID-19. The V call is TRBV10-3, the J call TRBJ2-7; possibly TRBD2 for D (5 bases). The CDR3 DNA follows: TGTGCCATCAGTGAGTCAGGCGGACTCACCTACGAGCAGTACTTC. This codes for CAISESGGLTYEQYF.